This T cell receptor (beta chain) was documented in a study of T cells of healthy individuals. TCRdb independently ran MiXCR on the 5' RACE reads; one entry per CDR3 protein. The repertoire holds 75,000 to 95,000 distinct CDR3 sequences, with about 4.8% as singletons. The CDR3 is 15 residues long. The ends lost 2 bases at V and 15 bases at J; junction bases unmatched: 9. Germline V gene data show CDR1 as MNHEY and CDR2 as SVGEGT. The source of this sequence is a female donor in good health. V usage is TRBV6-2 or TRBV6-3 and J usage is TRBJ2-4; TRBD2 agrees at 14 bases. The CDR3 region is CASSYAGTSGRRMYF. DNA for the CDR3: TGTGCCAGCAGTTACGCCGGGACTAGCGGGAGACGGATGTACTTC.